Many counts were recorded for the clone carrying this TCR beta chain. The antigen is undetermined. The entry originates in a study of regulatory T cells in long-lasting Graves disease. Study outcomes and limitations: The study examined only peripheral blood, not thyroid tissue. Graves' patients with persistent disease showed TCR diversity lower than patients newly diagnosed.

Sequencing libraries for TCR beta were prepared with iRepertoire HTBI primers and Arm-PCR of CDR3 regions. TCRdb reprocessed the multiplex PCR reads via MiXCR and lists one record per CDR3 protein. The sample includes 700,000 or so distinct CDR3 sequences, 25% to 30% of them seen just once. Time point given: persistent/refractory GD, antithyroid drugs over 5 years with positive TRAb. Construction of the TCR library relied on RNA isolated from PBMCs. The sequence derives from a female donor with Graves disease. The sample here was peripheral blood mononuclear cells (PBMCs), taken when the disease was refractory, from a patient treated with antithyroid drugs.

Here the CDR3 reads CASFYSGNQPQHF. For the CDR3, the DNA is TGTGCCAGCTTCTACAGTGGCAATCAGCCCCAGCATTTT. The gene calls are TRBV2 and TRBJ1-5; unclear D gene. Germline V CDR1 and CDR2: SNHLY, FYNNEI. Trimming took off 8 bases at V and 2 bases at J, with 10 bases between the two ends. The CDR3 covers 13 residues.